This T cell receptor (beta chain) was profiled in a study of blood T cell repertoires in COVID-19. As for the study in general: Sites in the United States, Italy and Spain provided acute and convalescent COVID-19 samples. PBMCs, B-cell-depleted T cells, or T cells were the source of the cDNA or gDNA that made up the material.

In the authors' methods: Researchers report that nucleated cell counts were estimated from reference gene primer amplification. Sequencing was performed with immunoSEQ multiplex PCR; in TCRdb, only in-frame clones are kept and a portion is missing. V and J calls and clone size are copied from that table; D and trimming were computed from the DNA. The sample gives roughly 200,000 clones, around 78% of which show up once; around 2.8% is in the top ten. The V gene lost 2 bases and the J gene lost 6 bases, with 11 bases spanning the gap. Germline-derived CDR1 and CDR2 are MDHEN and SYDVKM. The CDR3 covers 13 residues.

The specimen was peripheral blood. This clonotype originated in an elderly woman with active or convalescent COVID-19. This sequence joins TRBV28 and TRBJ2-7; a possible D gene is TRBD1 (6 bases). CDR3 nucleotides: TGTGCCAGCAGTTTAATCCGAGGGGGCGAGCAGTACTTC. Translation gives CASSLIRGGEQYF.